These 14 T cell receptor beta chains came from one sample sequenced in a study of early T cells in non-severe SARS-CoV-2 infection. A single record per CDR3 protein comes from TCRdb applying MiXCR to the 5' RACE reads. This sample has tens of thousands of distinct CDR3 sequences, with less than 9.5% found just once. Here the sequenced sample was whole blood, taken at baseline. These receptors came from an adult who was a healthcare worker with PCR-confirmed SARS-CoV-2 infection or an uninfected control (not recorded which).

There are a few counts of this clonotype. J is TRBJ2-3 and V is TRBV20-1; D tentatively fits TRBD1 or TRBD2 (5 bases each). Germline V gene data show CDR1 as DFQATT and CDR2 as SNEGSKA (reference sequence). The CDR3 runs to 16 residues. V was cut by 6 bases and J by 9 bases, with 28 bases left in between. CDR3 amino acids: CSAHGLRGPALNTQYF. CDR3 in DNA: TGCAGTGCCCATGGGCTACGGGGACCTGCCCTAAACACGCAGTATTTT.

The chain employs TRBV6-5 and TRBJ1-6; D not resolved. V dropped 0 bases and J dropped 7 bases, with 4 bases sitting between them. Germline-derived CDR1 and CDR2 are MNHEY and SVGAGI. The CDR3 is 13 amino acids. CDR3 region: CASSYSGNSPLHF. The CDR3 DNA reads TGTGCCAGCAGTTACTCAGGGAATTCACCCCTCCACTTT.

The table lists this clonotype with a few counts. The J gene is TRBJ2-5, the V gene TRBV7-2; no clear D gene. V lost 3 bases and J 4 bases, leaving 9 bases between the germline ends. CDR1 SGHTA and CDR2 FQGNSA come from the germline V gene. The CDR3 is made up of 13 amino acids. The CDR3 DNA reads as TGTGCCAGCAGCTTTAGCATGGGAGAGACCCAGTACTTC. It is translated as CASSFSMGETQYF.

This chain uses TRBV6-5 with TRBJ1-2; D possibly corresponds to TRBD1 (6 bases). The V gene's germline CDR1 is MNHEY and CDR2 SVGAGI. This CDR3 comprises 14 residues. Trimming shortened V by 6 bases and J by 4 bases, and 15 bases separated the two germline ends. Here the CDR3 reads CASRKLRGLYGYTF. The CDR3 DNA follows: TGTGCCAGCAGAAAATTACGGGGGCTCTATGGCTACACCTTC.

There are a few counts of this clonotype. The chain carries TRBV24-1 and TRBJ1-6, with TRBD1 as a possible D gene (5 bases). From germline, CDR1 is KGHDR and CDR2 SFDVKD. V dropped 5 bases and J dropped 6 bases, with 10 bases sitting between them. The CDR3 has 14 amino acids. This CDR3 reads CATSAATANSPLHF. The CDR3 nucleotides read TGTGCCACCAGTGCCGCGACAGCTAATTCACCCCTCCACTTT.

The chain has TRBV4-3 and TRBJ2-3, with D possibly being TRBD2 (5 bases). The germline V and J ends were trimmed by 5 bases and 6 bases, with 15 bases remaining between them. The CDR3 totals 14 residues. Germline CDR1 and CDR2: LGHNA and YSLEER. The CDR3: CASSYYAGLDTQYF. The CDR3 DNA sequence: TGCGCCAGCAGCTATTATGCGGGTTTGGATACGCAGTATTTT.

This clonotype has more than one count but fewer than ten. One junction end does not reproduce the germline sequence, and a read error may be involved. The chain is built from TRBV5-4 and TRBJ2-2; D gene ambiguous. The CDR3 extends over 15 amino acids. Germline assignment: CDR1 SGHNT and CDR2 YYREEE (reference sequence). CDR3 sequence (DNA): TGTGCTAGCAGCTCGGACCTTGCTTACACCGGGGAGCTGTTTTTT. Protein sequence: CASSSDLAYTGELFF.

The chain links TRBV20-1 to TRBJ2-2; D tentatively reads TRBD1 or TRBD2 (5 bases each). Germline V gene lookup returns CDR1 DFQATT and CDR2 SNEGSKA (reference sequence). Trimming removed 3 bases from V and 6 bases from J, with 8 bases in between. The CDR3 is made up of 12 amino acids. CDR3 coding DNA: TGCAGTGCTAGCCTGGGGGCCGGGGAGCTGTTTTTT. Amino acids: CSASLGAGELFF.

This clonotype appeared a few times. This sequence joins TRBV5-1 and TRBJ1-2; 7 bases are a match to TRBD1. V was pared by 6 bases and J by 3 bases, with 8 bases of the junction left unmatched. This CDR3 comprises 14 residues. Germline-derived CDR1 and CDR2 are SGHRS and YFSETQ. CDR3 sequence (DNA): TGCGCCAGCAACCCAGGGGGAGATTACTATGGCTACACCTTC. Encoded protein: CASNPGGDYYGYTF.

This clonotype was recorded many times. The genes are TRBV6-2 or TRBV6-3 and TRBJ2-7, with D perhaps assigned TRBD1 or TRBD2 (6 bases each). V shed 7 bases and J shed 7 bases, with 17 bases lying between them. The CDR3 totals 13 residues. Germline assignment: CDR1 MNHEY and CDR2 SVGEGT. Here the CDR3 reads CASIMTGAGEQYF. In DNA form, the CDR3 reads TGTGCCAGCATCATGACAGGTGCGGGGGAGCAGTACTTC.

CDR3 DNA sequence: TGCGCCAGCAGTTGGGGATATCTAACAGATACGCAGTATTTT. Encoded protein: CASSWGYLTDTQYF. This chain uses TRBV5-1 with TRBJ2-3; D remains ambiguous. There are 14 residues in the CDR3. CDR1 is SGHRS and CDR2 is YFSETQ in the germline V gene. V was pared by 5 bases and J by 3 bases, with 13 bases between.

This clonotype has a handful of counts. The junction differs from germline at one of its ends, possibly a read error. This chain connects TRBV6-1 to TRBJ2-7, with 11 positions matching TRBD2. Looked up from germline, CDR1 is MNHNS and CDR2 is SASEGT. There are 16 residues in the CDR3. CDR3 DNA: TGTGCCAGCAGTAAAGCCGGGACTAGCGGCTCCTACGAGCAGTACTTC. Residues: CASSKAGTSGSYEQYF.

The chain links TRBV7-9 to TRBJ2-7; D is uncertain. Trimming cost V 5 bases and J 3 bases, with 14 bases left between them. The V gene's germline CDR1 is SEHNR and CDR2 FQNEAQ (reference sequence). The CDR3 covers 14 residues. The CDR3 region has the DNA TGTGCCAGCAGCCCCCGGAGTAGCAGCTACGAGCAGTACTTC. Its translation: CASSPRSSSYEQYF.

This clonotype was counted only a few times. The gene calls are TRBV7-9 and TRBJ2-1, with TRBD2 as a possible D gene (5 bases). Trimming shortened V by 0 bases and J by 9 bases, and 6 bases separated the two germline ends. The germline V gene encodes CDR1 SEHNR and CDR2 FQNEAQ (reference sequence). The CDR3 extends over 12 amino acids. The CDR3 DNA reads as TGTGCCAGCAGCTTAGCGCTAGCTGAGCAGTTCTTC. Translating gives CASSLALAEQFF. The full variable domain, its missing parts supplied by reference TRBV7-9 and TRBJ2-1, is DTGVSQNPRHKITKRGQNVTFRCDPISEHNRLYWYRQTLGQGPEFLTYFQNEAQLEKSRLLSDRFSAERPKGSFSTLEIQRTEQGDSAMYLCASSLALAEQFFGPGTRLTVL.